This T cell receptor beta chain was found in a study of T cells in Graves' hyperthyroidism and ophthalmopathy. The CDR3 regions of TCR beta were amplified from RNA transcripts. The TCR CDR3 first-round RT-PCR relied on the HTBI primer set. TCRdb ran MiXCR on the multiplex PCR reads and lists one entry per CDR3 protein. This sample carries around 300,000 distinct CDR3 sequences, 25% to 30% of them seen once, and the ten largest clones take roughly 24%. The source is a man in his forties with Graves' hyperthyroidism that later progressed to Graves' ophthalmopathy. The sequenced sample was blood.

CDR3 loop: CASSFPGDGQPQHF. The CDR3 DNA reads TGTGCCAGCAGTTTCCCAGGGGATGGTCAGCCCCAGCATTTT. V is TRBV28 and J is TRBJ1-5, with a weak D call TRBD1 (6 bases). The CDR3 runs to 14 residues. The germline V gene has CDR1 MDHEN and CDR2 SYDVKM. V lost 3 bases and J lost 6, with 12 bases in between.